This TCR beta chain was obtained from a study of blood T cell repertoires in COVID-19. Study summary: The study drew acute and convalescent COVID-19 samples from the United States, Italy and Spain. The cDNA or gDNA used as material had been derived from T cells, B-cell-depleted T cells, or PBMCs.

Per the original data handling: Estimation of nucleated cell counts was performed using reference gene primer amplification. Method: immunoSEQ multiplex PCR; TCRdb's copy keeps in-frame clones and lacks some. That table is the source of V, J and clone size, and D and trimming were worked out from the DNA. The table includes tens of thousands of clones, around 73% detected once. The germline V gene has CDR1 LGHDT and CDR2 YNNKEL (reference sequence). The V gene lost 3 bases and the J gene lost 6 bases, with 15 bases spanning the gap. The length of the CDR3 is 14 residues. The receptor was isolated from an elderly man with active or convalescent COVID-19. The sample consisted of peripheral blood. The chain joins TRBV3-1 (or the pseudogene TRBV3-2) to TRBJ2-7, with TRBD1 as a possible D gene (6 bases). The CDR3 DNA reads TGTGCCAGCAGCCACAATACAGGGTCTGGCGAGCAGTACTTC. Translating gives CASSHNTGSGEQYF.